These 10 T cell receptor beta chains originate from one sample sequenced in a study of technical replicates of blood from a few donors. Sequencing was performed with immunoSEQ multiplex PCR; in TCRdb, only in-frame clones are kept and a portion is missing. The sample has roughly 85,000 clones; nearly 95% are singletons. Sequences were obtained from T cells isolated from PBMCs. The origin of the receptors is a human donor in good health.

The genes are TRBV5-1 and TRBJ1-2; 7 nucleotides align to TRBD1. This CDR3 region has 15 residues. Germline V gene data show CDR1 as SGHRS and CDR2 as YFSETQ. With V trimmed by 4 bases and J by 0 bases, 6 bases remained unmatched. As DNA, the CDR3 is TGCGCCAGCAGCCCCCGGACAGGAACTAACTATGGCTACACCTTC. Amino acids: CASSPRTGTNYGYTF.

The rearrangement joins TRBV27 to TRBJ2-2; D unclear. Germline lookup yields CDR1 MNHEY and CDR2 SMNVEV (reference sequence). Trimming cost V 3 bases and J 1 base, with 9 bases left between them. This CDR3 has 15 residues. The CDR3 DNA reads as TGTGCCAGCAGTTTTCAAACGGTGAACACCGGGGAGCTGTTTTTT. The encoded protein is CASSFQTVNTGELFF.

The rearrangement joins TRBV6-1 to TRBJ1-2; 8 nucleotides agree with TRBD1. Trimming removed 4 bases from V and 2 bases from J; junction bases left unmatched: 6. The CDR3 extends over 15 amino acids. The V gene's germline CDR1 is MNHNS and CDR2 SASEGT. This CDR3 reads CASSAATGGNYGYTF. The CDR3 region has the DNA TGTGCCAGCAGTGCCGCCACAGGGGGAAACTATGGCTACACCTTC.

This clone was counted once. The rearrangement joins TRBV30 to TRBJ1-4, with D tentatively TRBD1 (5 bases). The CDR3 covers 14 residues. Germline CDR1 GTSNPN, CDR2 SVGIG (reference sequence). Trimming removed 2 bases at V and 0 bases at J, with 7 bases between. The CDR3 spells CAWSRQSTNEKLFF. The CDR3 DNA sequence: TGTGCCTGGAGTAGACAGTCAACTAATGAAAAACTGTTTTTT.

The chain combines TRBV5-1 with TRBJ1-6; a weak D match, TRBD1 (6 bases). The ends were cut back, 5 bases at V and 5 bases at J, with 14 bases in the middle. Germline CDR1 is SGHRS and CDR2 is YFSETQ. This CDR3 spans 15 amino acids. The CDR3 nucleotides are TGCGCCAGCAGTCGTCTACAGGGAGATAATTCACCCCTCCACTTT. It translates to CASSRLQGDNSPLHF.

In this sample, this clone turned up a few times. The chain has TRBV5-1 and TRBJ1-1, with D uncertain. V was trimmed by 0 bases and J by 6 bases, leaving 9 bases between them. Germline V gives CDR1 SGHRS, CDR2 YFSETQ. The CDR3 has 13 residues. CDR3 region: CASSLDGRPEAFF. DNA of the CDR3: TGCGCCAGCAGCTTGGATGGGAGACCTGAAGCTTTCTTT.

The gene calls are TRBV19 and TRBJ2-5; 7 bases line up with TRBD2. CDR1 is LNHDA, CDR2 SQIVND, per germline (reference sequence). Unmatched junction bases numbered 4, after V lost 4 bases and J lost 2 bases. The CDR3 runs to 14 residues. CDR3 loop: CASSTSGAQETQYF. CDR3 coding DNA: TGTGCCAGTAGTACTAGCGGAGCTCAAGAGACCCAGTACTTC. The variable domain in full, with the rest retrieved from reference TRBV19 and TRBJ2-5, is DGGITQSPKYLFRKEGQNVTLSCEQNLNHDAMYWYRQDPGQGLRLIYYSQIVNDFQKGDIAEGYSVSREKKESFPLTVTSAQKNPTAFYLCASSTSGAQETQYFGPGTRLLVL.

V and J are TRBV5-1 and TRBJ1-4; 11 nucleotides align to TRBD1. Losses at the gene ends were 4 bases for V and 0 bases for J; bases not matched to a gene: 5. Germline CDR1 SGHRS, CDR2 YFSETQ. This CDR3 has 17 amino acids. The DNA for the CDR3 is TGCGCCAGCAGCGAGGGGGACAGGGGGGCAACTAATGAAAAACTGTTTTTT. Translation: CASSEGDRGATNEKLFF.

The chain recombines TRBV7-8 with TRBJ2-1; 14 nucleotides align to TRBD2. The germline gives CDR1 SGHVS, CDR2 FQNEAQ. After removal of 3 bases from V and 10 bases from J, the junction contained 8 bases not matched to a gene. CDR3 length: 16 residues. CDR3 region: CASSLNLGLAGVEQFF. In DNA form, the CDR3 reads TGTGCCAGCAGCTTGAATTTGGGACTAGCGGGAGTGGAGCAGTTCTTC. Based on the CDR3 plus reference TRBV7-8 and TRBJ2-1, the full variable domain is GAGVSQSPRYKVAKRGQDVALRCDPISGHVSLFWYQQALGQGPEFLTYFQNEAQLDKSGLPSDRFFAERPEGSVSTLKIQRTQQEDSAVYLCASSLNLGLAGVEQFFGPGTRLTVL.

This clone was detected once. J is TRBJ1-4 and V is TRBV12-5, with 10 bases that match TRBD1. The CDR3 is 16 residues long. The junction had 10 bases not matched to a gene; V was cut back by 6 bases and J by 6 bases. In germline, CDR1 is LGHNT, CDR2 FRNRAP. The CDR3 loop reads CASGITGTGEDEKLFF. The CDR3 nucleotides read TGTGCTAGTGGAATCACGGGGACAGGGGAGGATGAAAAACTGTTTTTT. The whole variable domain, filled in from reference TRBV12-5 and TRBJ1-4, reads DARVTQTPRHKVTEMGQEVTMRCQPILGHNTVFWYRQTMMQGLELLAYFRNRAPLDDSGMPKDRFSAEMPDATLATLKIQPSEPRDSAVYFCASGITGTGEDEKLFFGSGTQLSVL.